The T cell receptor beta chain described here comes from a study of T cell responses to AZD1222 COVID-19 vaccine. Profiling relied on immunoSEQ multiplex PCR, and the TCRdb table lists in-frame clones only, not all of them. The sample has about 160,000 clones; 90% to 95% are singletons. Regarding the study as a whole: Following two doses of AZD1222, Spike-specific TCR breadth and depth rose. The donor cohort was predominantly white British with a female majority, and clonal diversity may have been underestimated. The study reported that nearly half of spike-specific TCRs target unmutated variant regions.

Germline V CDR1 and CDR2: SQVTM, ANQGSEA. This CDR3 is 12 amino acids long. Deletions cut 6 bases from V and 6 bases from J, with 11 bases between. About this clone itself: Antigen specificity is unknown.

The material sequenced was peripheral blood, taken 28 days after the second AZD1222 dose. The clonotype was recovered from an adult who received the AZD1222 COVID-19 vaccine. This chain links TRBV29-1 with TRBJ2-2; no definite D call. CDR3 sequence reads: CSVQDGPGELFF. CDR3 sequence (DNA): TGCAGCGTGCAGGACGGACCCGGGGAGCTGTTTTTT.